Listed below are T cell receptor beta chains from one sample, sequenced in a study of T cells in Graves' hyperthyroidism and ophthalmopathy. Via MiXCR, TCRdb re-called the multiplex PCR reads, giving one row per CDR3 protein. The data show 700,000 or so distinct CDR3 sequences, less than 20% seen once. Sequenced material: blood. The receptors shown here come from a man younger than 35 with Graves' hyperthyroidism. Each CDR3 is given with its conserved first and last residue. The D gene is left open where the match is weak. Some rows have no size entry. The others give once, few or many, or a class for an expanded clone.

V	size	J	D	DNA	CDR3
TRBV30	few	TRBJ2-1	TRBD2	TGTGCCTGGAGTGGCATGCGCGGGAGAATCAATGAGCAGTTCTTC	CAWSGMRGRINEQFF
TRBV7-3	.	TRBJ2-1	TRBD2	TGTGCCAGCAGCTTAGGGACTAACTACAATGAGCAGTTCTTC	CASSLGTNYNEQFF
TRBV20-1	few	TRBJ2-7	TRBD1	TGCAGTGCTAGAGAGACAGGGTCCGAGCAGTACTTC	CSARETGSEQYF
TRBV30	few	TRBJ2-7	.	TGTGCCTGGAGCTTCGGGGGAAACTACGAGCAGTACTTC	CAWSFGGNYEQYF
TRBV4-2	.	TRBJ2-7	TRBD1	TGTGCCAGCAGCCAGGGACAGGGGGCACCCTACGAGCAGTACTTC	CASSQGQGAPYEQYF
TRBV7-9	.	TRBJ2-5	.	TGTGCCAGCAGCTTAGAGGGGGTTCGGGGTGGATCTGCGGAAGAGACCCAGTACTTC	CASSLEGVRGGSAEETQYF
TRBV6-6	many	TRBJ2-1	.	TGTGCCAGCAGTTACTCGAGGACTAAGCGCGGCAATGAGCAGTTCTTC	CASSYSRTKRGNEQFF
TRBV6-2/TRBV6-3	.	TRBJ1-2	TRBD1	TGTGCCAGCAGCCAGGGGGCAGATGGCTACACCTTC	CASSQGADGYTF
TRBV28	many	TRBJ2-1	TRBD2	TGTGCCAGCAGTACCCATCAGGGACTAGCGGTTCTCAATGAGCAGTTCTTC	CASSTHQGLAVLNEQFF
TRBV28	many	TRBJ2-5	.	TGTGCCAGCTCACGGGGGACCCAGTACTTC	CASSRGTQYF
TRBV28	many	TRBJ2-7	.	TGTGCCAGCAGTTTGGCTAGCTGGTACGAGCAGTACTTC	CASSLASWYEQYF
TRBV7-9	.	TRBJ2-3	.	TGTGCCAGCAGCTTAGTTGCATTGGATACGCAGTATTTT	CASSLVALDTQYF
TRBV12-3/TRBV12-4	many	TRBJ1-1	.	TGTGCCAGCAGTTTCAGGGAACGGACTGAAGCTTTCTTT	CASSFRERTEAFF
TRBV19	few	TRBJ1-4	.	TGTGCCAGTAGGTCCTCGGGGCGCGCGAATGAAAAACTGTTTTTT	CASRSSGRANEKLFF
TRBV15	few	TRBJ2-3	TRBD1	TGTGCCACCAGCAATAGACAGGGGGCACACACAGATACGCAGTATTTT	CATSNRQGAHTDTQYF
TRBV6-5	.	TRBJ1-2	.	TGTGCCAGCAGTTACTCGTATTTTCGCAGTTCTGGCTACACCTTC	CASSYSYFRSSGYTF
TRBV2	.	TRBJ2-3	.	TGTGCCAGCAACTCACAGGTTGCAACTAGCACAGATACGCAGTATTTT	CASNSQVATSTDTQYF
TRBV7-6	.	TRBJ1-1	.	TGTGCCAGCAGCTTAGGTAGGGACTCGAACACTGAAGCTTTCTTT	CASSLGRDSNTEAFF
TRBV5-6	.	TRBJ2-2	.	TGTGCCAGCAGCGTAACAGGGAGCACCGGGGTGCTGTTTTTT	CASSVTGSTGVLFF
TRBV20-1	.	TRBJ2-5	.	TGCAGTGCTAGCCCTAGTGCCGGGACTCCACAAGAGACCCAGTACTTC	CSASPSAGTPQETQYF
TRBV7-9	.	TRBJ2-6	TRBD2	TGTGCCAGCAGCGGGGGGGGTTCTGGGGCCAACGTCCTGACTTTC	CASSGGGSGANVLTF
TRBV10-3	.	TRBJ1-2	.	TGTGCCATCACTCCACAGGGAGGTGGCTACACCTTC	CAITPQGGGYTF
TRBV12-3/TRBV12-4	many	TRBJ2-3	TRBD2	TGTGCCAGCAGTTTGGTTAGCGGGAGGGCGGATCATAGAGATACGCAGTATTTT	CASSLVSGRADHRDTQYF
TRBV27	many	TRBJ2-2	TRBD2	TGTGCCAGCAGCCCCCAGACTAGCGTTAACACCGGGGAGCTGTTTTTT	CASSPQTSVNTGELFF
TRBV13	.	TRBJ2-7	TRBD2	TGTGCCAGCACCCCCGGAGGCGGGAGGGCCTCGTACGAGCAGTACTTC	CASTPGGGRASYEQYF
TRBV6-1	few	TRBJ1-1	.	TGTGCCAGCAGAGTCAAGACCACTAGCATGAACACTGAAGCTTTCTTT	CASRVKTTSMNTEAFF
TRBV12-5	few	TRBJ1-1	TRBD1	TGTGCTAGTGGTTTGCCTCTACAGGGGCCCAATGGGGCGAACACTGAAGCTTTCTTT	CASGLPLQGPNGANTEAFF
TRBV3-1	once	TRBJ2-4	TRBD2	TGTGCCAGCAGTCAGCTCGGGAGCGGGGTTAAGGAAAACATTCAGTACTTC	CASSQLGSGVKENIQYF
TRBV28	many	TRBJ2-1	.	TGTGCCAGCACCAAGCGGGCCCTGAGCTCCTACAATGAGCAGTTCTTC	CASTKRALSSYNEQFF
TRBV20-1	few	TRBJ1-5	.	TGCAGTGCTACGGCGTTTGAGCCGGGAAATCAGCCCCAGCATTTT	CSATAFEPGNQPQHF
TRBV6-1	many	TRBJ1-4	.	TGTGCCAGCAGGGGACTAGTTTCAGGACCAAAACTGTTTTTT	CASRGLVSGPKLFF
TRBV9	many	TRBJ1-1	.	TGTGCCAGCAGCGTAGGGGGGGAGACTGAAGCTTTCTTT	CASSVGGETEAFF
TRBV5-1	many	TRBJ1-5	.	TGCGCCAGCAGCTTGGAGGGGGGTAGTCAGCCCCAGCATTTT	CASSLEGGSQPQHF
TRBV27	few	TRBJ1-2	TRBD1	TGTGCCAGCAGGGAAAGGGGGCCTAACTATGGCTACACCTTC	CASRERGPNYGYTF
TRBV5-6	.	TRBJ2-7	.	TGTGCCAGCAGCTGGCTAGCTACTACCTACGAGCAGTACTTC	CASSWLATTYEQYF
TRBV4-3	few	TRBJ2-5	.	TGCGCCAGCAGCCAAGACGGCGATCTGGGGGGAGGCCCACCGGAGACCCAGTACTTC	CASSQDGDLGGGPPETQYF
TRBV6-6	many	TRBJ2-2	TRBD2	TGTGCCAGCAGTTACTCGATTTCCCTAGCGGGAGGTGGTGGCGGGGAGCTGTTTTTT	CASSYSISLAGGGGGELFF
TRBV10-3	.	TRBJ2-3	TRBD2	TGTGCCATCAGTGTCGCGGGAGGGCGAGATACGCAGTATTTT	CAISVAGGRDTQYF
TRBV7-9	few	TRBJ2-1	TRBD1	TGTGCCAGCAGCTTAGAGGAGCAGGGGGCCTTTTCCTACAATGAGCAGTTCTTC	CASSLEEQGAFSYNEQFF
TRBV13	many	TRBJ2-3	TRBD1	TGTGCCAGCAGCTGGACAGGGGTTAGCACAGATACGCAGTATTTT	CASSWTGVSTDTQYF